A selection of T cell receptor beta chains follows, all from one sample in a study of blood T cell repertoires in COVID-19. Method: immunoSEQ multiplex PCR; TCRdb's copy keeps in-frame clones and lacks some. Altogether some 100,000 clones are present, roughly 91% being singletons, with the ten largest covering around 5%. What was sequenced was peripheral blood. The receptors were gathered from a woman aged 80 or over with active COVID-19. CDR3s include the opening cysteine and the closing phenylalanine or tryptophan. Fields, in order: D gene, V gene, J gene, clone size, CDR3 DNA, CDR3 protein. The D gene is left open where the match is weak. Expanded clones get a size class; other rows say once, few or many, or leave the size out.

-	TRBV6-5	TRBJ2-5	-	TGTGCCAGCAGTCGTCCGACAGGCGGCCAAGAGACCCAGTACTTC	CASSRPTGGQETQYF
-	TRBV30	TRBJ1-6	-	TGTGCCTGGAGCGGATTTTCAGGATCTTCACCCCTCCACTTT	CAWSGFSGSSPLHF
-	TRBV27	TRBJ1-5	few	TGTGCCAGCAGTTTAAAAGGGGGTCGGATGGGCAATCAGCCCCAGCATTTT	CASSLKGGRMGNQPQHF
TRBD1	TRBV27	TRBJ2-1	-	TGTGCCAGCAGTGGGACCCGGGACAGGGTCGGTGAGCAGTTCTTC	CASSGTRDRVGEQFF
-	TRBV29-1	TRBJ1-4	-	TGCAGCGTTGTAGGACAGGAAAAACTGTTTTTT	CSVVGQEKLFF
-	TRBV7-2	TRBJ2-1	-	TGTGCCAGCAGCTTAGTTGGGGGCATCAATGAGCAGTTCTTC	CASSLVGGINEQFF
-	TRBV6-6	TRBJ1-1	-	TGTGCCAGCAGTAAGCCGACAGGTCGGGGCACTGAAGCTTTCTTT	CASSKPTGRGTEAFF
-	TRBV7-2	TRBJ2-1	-	TGTGCCAGCAGCTTAGTGACAGGATTCTACAATGAGCAGTTCTTC	CASSLVTGFYNEQFF
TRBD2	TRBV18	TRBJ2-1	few	TGTGCCAGCTCCCTCCTAGCGGGACGATACAATGAGCAGTTCTTC	CASSLLAGRYNEQFF
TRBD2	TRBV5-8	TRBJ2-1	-	TGTGCCAGCAGCTTGGTTGCGGGAGTGCGTGAGCAGTTCTTC	CASSLVAGVREQFF
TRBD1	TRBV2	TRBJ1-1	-	TGTGCCAGCACGATTCATGGGACAGGTTTTCAGGCTTTCTTT	CASTIHGTGFQAFF
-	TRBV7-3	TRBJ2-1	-	TGTGCCAGCAGCTCTTTAGACGGGGATGAGCAGTTCTTC	CASSSLDGDEQFF
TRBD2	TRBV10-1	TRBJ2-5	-	TGCGCCAGCAGTGAGTCTAAGAGAGTAGCGGGAGGGCCAAAGCAAGAGACCCAGTACTTC	CASSESKRVAGGPKQETQYF
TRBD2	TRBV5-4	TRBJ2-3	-	TGTGCCAGCAGCTCGCTGGCGGGAGCTGGCACAGATACGCAGTATTTT	CASSSLAGAGTDTQYF
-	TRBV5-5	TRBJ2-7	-	TGTGCCAGCAGCTTGCAAGCATACGAGCAGTACTTC	CASSLQAYEQYF
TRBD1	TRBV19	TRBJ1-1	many	TGTGCCAGTACCCAGGCGGGGACAGGTGGAAACACTGAAGCTTTCTTT	CASTQAGTGGNTEAFF
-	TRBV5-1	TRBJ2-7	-	TGCGCCAGCAGCTTGGACGGGGGGCCCTACGAGCAGTACTTC	CASSLDGGPYEQYF
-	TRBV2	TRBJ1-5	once	TGTGCCAGCAGTGAATGGTCTACAGGGAACGGTTATAGCAATCAGCCCCAGCATTTT	CASSEWSTGNGYSNQPQHF
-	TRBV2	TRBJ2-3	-	TGTGCCAGCAGTGAAGCAGGGAGGTATACGCAGTATTTT	CASSEAGRYTQYF
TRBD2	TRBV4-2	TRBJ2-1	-	TGTGCCAGCAGCCAAGGGTGGGCGGGAGTCTTGAATGAGCAGTTCTTC	CASSQGWAGVLNEQFF
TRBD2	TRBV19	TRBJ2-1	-	TGTGCCAGTAGTGAAACTAGCGGGAGCGCCGGATCTAATGAGCAGTTCTTC	CASSETSGSAGSNEQFF
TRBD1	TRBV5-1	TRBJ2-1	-	TGCGCCAGCAGCTCGGGACAGGGCTCCTACAATGAGCAGTTCTTC	CASSSGQGSYNEQFF
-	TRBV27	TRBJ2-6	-	TGTGCCAGCAGTTGGGGGCTCTCTGGGGCCAACGTCCTGACTTTC	CASSWGLSGANVLTF
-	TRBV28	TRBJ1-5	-	TGTGCCAGCAGTTTGCGAGGGAACAATCAGCCCCAGCATTTT	CASSLRGNNQPQHF
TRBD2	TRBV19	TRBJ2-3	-	TGTGCCAGTAGTAGGCCGGGACTAGCGGGAGGAAGAGATACGCAGTATTTT	CASSRPGLAGGRDTQYF
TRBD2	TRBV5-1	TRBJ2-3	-	TGCGCCAGCAGCTTCGTGGGAGGGCCTGATAGAGATACGCAGTATTTT	CASSFVGGPDRDTQYF
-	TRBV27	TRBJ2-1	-	TGTGCCAGCAGTACGGTGCTGTTCGATGAGCAGTTCTTC	CASSTVLFDEQFF
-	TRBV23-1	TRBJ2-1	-	TGCGCCAGCAGTCAATCTCAGGGATGTATGCGCTACAATGAGCAGTTCTTC	CASSQSQGCMRYNEQFF
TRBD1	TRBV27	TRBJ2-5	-	TGTGCCAGCAGCCCGACAGGGGGCCTCGAGACCCAGTACTTC	CASSPTGGLETQYF
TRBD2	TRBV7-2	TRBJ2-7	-	TGTGCCAGCAGCTTACGGGGGGGACTAGCGGGAGACAGGCCCTACGAGCAGTACTTC	CASSLRGGLAGDRPYEQYF
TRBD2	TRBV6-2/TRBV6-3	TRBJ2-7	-	TGTGCCAGCAGTTACCCCCCGCTAGCGGACGAGCAGTACTTC	CASSYPPLADEQYF
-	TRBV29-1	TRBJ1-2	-	TGCAGCGTTGAAGATGGGCCGGGGAACTATGGCTACACCTTC	CSVEDGPGNYGYTF
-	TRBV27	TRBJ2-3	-	TGTGCCAGCAGTTTTCAGAACAGGCTTACAGATACGCAGTATTTT	CASSFQNRLTDTQYF